This T cell receptor beta chain was captured by sequencing in a study of T-cell reconstitution after alpha-beta-depleted transplantation in children. Study conclusions and caveats: Counts and diversity of T cells one year after transplant came mostly from newly produced T cells.

A library of TCRbeta sequences, prepared with unique molecular identifiers, was generated. From the PCR reads, TCRdb called clonotypes with MiXCR, one entry per CDR3 protein. The table shows 610,000 or so distinct CDR3 sequences, with 25% to 30% occurring only once. This clonotype showed up just a few times. The antigen remains undetermined. Germline CDR1 SQVTM, CDR2 ANQGSEA. V lost 5 bases, J lost 11 bases, and 15 bases lay in between. The CDR3 is made up of 11 amino acids. This TCR was recovered from a boy less than two years old with Wiskott-Aldrich syndrome, due to receive a stem cell transplant. V and J are TRBV29-1 and TRBJ1-1, with D possibly being TRBD1 (5 bases). The sequencing used PBMCs, collected before TCRalphabeta/CD19-depleted stem cell transplant. DNA of the CDR3: TGCAGCGTTTGGCGGGGGGGTGGTGCTTTCTTT. Translation gives CSVWRGGGAFF.